This T cell receptor (beta chain) was identified in a study of cytomegalovirus exposure and HLA in healthy donors. The study's findings and limits: With high specificity and sensitivity, the classifier reportedly diagnosed cytomegalovirus status.

This clone has a handful of counts. Its antigen is currently unknown. Vbeta (60) and Jbeta (13) primers were used in the PCR. The assay was immunoSEQ multiplex PCR, and TCRdb's table has in-frame clones only and misses some. The data contain some 130,000 clones, less than 85% of them singletons. The receptor was isolated from a male donor in good health and CMV-seronegative. Sequencing was done on a sample of PBMCs.

DNA of the CDR3: TGCGCCAGCGGCCGGACAGGGGATTCCAATGAGCAGTTCTTC. Protein sequence: CASGRTGDSNEQFF. The J gene is TRBJ2-1, the V gene TRBV5-1; 9 nucleotides agree with TRBD1. CDR1 is SGHRS and CDR2 is YFSETQ in the germline V gene. The CDR3 is 14 residues long. V lost 7 bases, J lost 6 bases, and 8 bases stayed unmatched.